The 27 T cell receptor beta chains given below trace back to one sample, sequenced in a study of beta chain features in type 1 diabetes (dated by TCRdb to the late 2010s). Libraries came from the immunoSEQ multiplex PCR assay. The High Capacity cDNA Reverse Transcription Kit was used to reverse transcribe all of the isolated RNA, meaning that expressed TCRB transcripts were what got sequenced. In TCRdb, the immuneACCESS table is reduced to in-frame sequences with V and J assigned. These tables do not hold every clone; where another copy was compared, an unresolved V gene accounts for under half, and the others remain unexplained. This sample is represented by 200,000 to 250,000 clones; 9.6% of them were singletons. About 0.037% of the sample is in the top ten clones. The sequencing sample was made of naive CD4+ T cells from blood. Sample cell subset or site, as interpreted from the label and publication: true naive CD4+ T cells. These receptors came from a young woman in good health.

The chain employs TRBV6-1 and TRBJ2-4; no definite D call. Germline V gene lookup returns CDR1 MNHNS and CDR2 SASEGT. V was pared by 1 base and J by 0 bases, with 13 bases between. CDR3 length: 17 residues. The CDR3 reads CASSEGSTGLAKNIQYF. CDR3 nucleotides: TGTGCCAGCAGTGAAGGGAGCACTGGTCTAGCCAAAAACATTCAGTACTTC.

This clone was picked up a small number of times. The V and J genes are TRBV5-4 and TRBJ1-4; 7 bases map to TRBD1. Germline V gene sequence: CDR1 SGHNT, CDR2 YYREEE (reference sequence). Germline trimming cut 0 bases from V and 0 bases from J; bases unmatched to any gene: 5. The CDR3 runs to 17 residues. The CDR3 DNA reads as TGTGCCAGCAGCTTGGGGGGCAGGGGGGCAACTAATGAAAAACTGTTTTTT. Protein: CASSLGGRGATNEKLFF. Full variable domain (missing parts from reference TRBV5-4 and TRBJ1-4): ETGVTQSPTHLIKTRGQQVTLRCSSQSGHNTVSWYQQALGQGPQFIFQYYREEENGRGNFPPRFSGLQFPNYSSELNVNALELDDSALYLCASSLGGRGATNEKLFFGSGTQLSVL.

V and J are TRBV5-1 and TRBJ2-1; D perhaps matches TRBD2 (7 bases). The CDR3 spans 18 residues. Per germline, CDR1 SGHRS and CDR2 YFSETQ. V was pared by 4 bases and J by 5 bases, with 25 bases between. Written as DNA, the CDR3 is TGCGCCAGCAGCCGTAACAGGGTCCGGGGGGAGGCAAACAATGAGCAGTTCTTC. This sequence encodes CASSRNRVRGEANNEQFF.

The chain uses TRBV5-1 and TRBJ2-7; 15 nucleotides match TRBD2. V shed 0 bases and J 5 bases; nucleotides not matched to a gene: 6. Germline loops: CDR1 SGHRS, CDR2 YFSETQ. The CDR3 is 17 amino acids. This CDR3 is CASSLGGLAGGGDEQYF. CDR3 sequence (DNA): TGCGCCAGCAGCTTGGGGGGACTAGCGGGAGGAGGTGACGAGCAGTACTTC.

This clone was observed a few times. The chain combines TRBV9 with TRBJ2-1; D might be TRBD2 (6 bases). This CDR3 has 15 amino acids. The germline V and J ends were trimmed by 4 bases and 1 base, with 12 bases remaining between them. Germline lookup yields CDR1 SGDLS and CDR2 YYNGEE. This CDR3 reads CASSLDGGSYNEQFF. CDR3 coding DNA: TGTGCCAGCAGCCTCGATGGGGGGTCCTACAATGAGCAGTTCTTC. The complete variable domain, with remaining parts taken from reference TRBV9 and TRBJ2-1, reads DSGVTQTPKHLITATGQRVTLRCSPRSGDLSVYWYQQSLDQGLQFLIQYYNGEERAKGNILERFSAQQFPDLHSELNLSSLELGDSALYFCASSLDGGSYNEQFFGPGTRLTVL.

This clone was found once. The V gene is TRBV6-1, the J gene TRBJ2-7; 8 bases fit TRBD1. The CDR3 runs to 14 residues. The junction had 7 bases not matched to a gene; V was cut back by 6 bases and J by 3 bases. Per germline, CDR1 MNHNS and CDR2 SASEGT. The CDR3 here is CASRPGQAYYEQYF. The CDR3 DNA sequence: TGTGCCAGCAGACCGGGACAGGCTTACTACGAGCAGTACTTC.

Only a few counts were recorded for this clone. The chain links TRBV4-1 to TRBJ1-1, with D tentatively TRBD1 (6 bases). The germline V and J ends were trimmed by 8 bases and 7 bases, with 23 bases remaining between them. CDR3 size: 15 residues. Germline CDR1 reads MGHRA; CDR2 reads YSYEKL. The CDR3 bases are TGCGCCAGCTCCCATCGACAGGACATTCCGGGTGAAGCTTTCTTT. Protein sequence: CASSHRQDIPGEAFF.

The gene calls are TRBV7-9 and TRBJ2-3, with TRBD1 as a possible D gene (5 bases). The germline gives CDR1 SEHNR, CDR2 FQNEAQ (reference sequence). V lost 5 bases and J 3 bases, leaving 9 bases between the germline ends. The CDR3 spans 13 residues. As DNA, the CDR3 is TGTGCCAGCAGCGAAAGGGGAACAGATACGCAGTATTTT. Its protein is CASSERGTDTQYF.

CDR3 residues: CASRFGGDTGELFF. The CDR3 nucleotides are TGTGCCAGCAGGTTCGGGGGGGACACCGGGGAGCTGTTTTTT. The genes are TRBV9 and TRBJ2-2, with 8 bases fitting TRBD2. Losses at the gene ends were 5 bases for V and 3 bases for J; bases not matched to a gene: 3. CDR3 length: 14 residues. CDR1 is SGDLS and CDR2 is YYNGEE in the germline V gene. Full variable domain (outside the CDR3, taken from reference TRBV9 and TRBJ2-2): DSGVTQTPKHLITATGQRVTLRCSPRSGDLSVYWYQQSLDQGLQFLIQYYNGEERAKGNILERFSAQQFPDLHSELNLSSLELGDSALYFCASRFGGDTGELFFGEGSRLTVL.

The V gene is TRBV6-5, the J gene TRBJ1-1; TRBD1 is a possible D gene (6 bases). Germline V gene data show CDR1 as MNHEY and CDR2 as SVGAGI. This CDR3 is built from 9 residues. The V end was cut by 8 bases, the J end by 11 bases, with 9 bases between. As DNA, the CDR3 is TGTGCCAGCGGGACATGCGCTTTCTTT. As protein: CASGTCAFF.

The chain is built from TRBV6-1 and TRBJ1-1; a weak D match, TRBD1 (5 bases). Germline lookup yields CDR1 MNHNS and CDR2 SASEGT. The CDR3 consists of 15 residues. V shed 4 bases and J shed 1 base, with 13 bases lying between them. The CDR3 nucleotides are TGTGCCAGCAGTGTCTCCCCTCAGGGGAACACTGAAGCTTTCTTT. Its protein is CASSVSPQGNTEAFF.

The CDR3 protein is CASSPGRTMYEQFF. As DNA, the CDR3 is TGCGCCAGCAGCCCAGGGAGGACGATGTATGAGCAGTTCTTC. V gene TRBV5-1 combines with J gene TRBJ2-1; perhaps TRBD2 as D (6 bases). Trimming cost V 4 bases and J 8 bases, with 16 bases left between them. Germline CDR1 reads SGHRS; CDR2 reads YFSETQ. The CDR3 spans 14 residues.

This clone has a handful of counts. The chain is built from TRBV7-2 and TRBJ2-3; D remains ambiguous. The CDR3 extends over 14 amino acids. Germline V lookup: CDR1 SGHTA, CDR2 FQGNSA. Trimming stripped 2 bases from V and 6 bases from J, with 12 bases between. The CDR3 DNA follows: TGTGCCAGCAGCTTAAGTACCCCTCGGGATACGCAGTATTTT. It yields the protein CASSLSTPRDTQYF.

V is TRBV6-1 and J is TRBJ2-1, with TRBD2 as a possible D gene (5 bases). The ends were cut back, 6 bases at V and 0 bases at J, with 12 bases in the middle. The CDR3 has 15 amino acids. In germline, CDR1 is MNHNS, CDR2 SASEGT. For the CDR3, the DNA is TGTGCCAGCAGCCGGAGGACTGACTCCTACAATGAGCAGTTCTTC. Its protein product is CASSRRTDSYNEQFF.

The J gene is TRBJ2-6, the V gene TRBV27; D gene uncertain. This CDR3 is built from 14 residues. The V and J ends lost 9 bases and 0 bases respectively, with 9 bases between them. Germline loops: CDR1 MNHEY, CDR2 SMNVEV (reference sequence). Written as DNA, the CDR3 is TGTGCCAGTCAAACTATCTCTGGGGCCAACGTCCTGACTTTC. This sequence encodes CASQTISGANVLTF.

The chain links TRBV2 to TRBJ2-7; perhaps TRBD1 as D (6 bases). Germline V gives CDR1 SNHLY, CDR2 FYNNEI. CDR3 length: 13 residues. V lost 8 bases, J lost 0 bases, and 11 bases lay in between. CDR3 coding DNA: TGTGCCAGCTTCGACAGGCTCTCCTACGAGCAGTACTTC. This encodes CASFDRLSYEQYF.

V and J are TRBV5-6 and TRBJ2-1, with 8 bases lining up with TRBD1. After removal of 4 bases from V and 2 bases from J, the junction contained 5 bases not matched to a gene. The CDR3 has 15 amino acids. CDR1 and CDR2 from the germline V gene are SGHDT and YYEEEE. The DNA for the CDR3 is TGTGCCAGCAGCCGGGGACAGGCCACCTACAATGAGCAGTTCTTC. Protein product: CASSRGQATYNEQFF.

This clone was seen more than once but under ten times. The genes are TRBV9 and TRBJ2-1; D is uncertain. The germline V and J ends were trimmed by 3 bases and 0 bases, with 16 bases remaining between them. The germline V gene encodes CDR1 SGDLS and CDR2 YYNGEE. The CDR3 spans 17 residues. The CDR3 reads CASSGRPASLSYNEQFF. DNA for the CDR3: TGTGCCAGCAGCGGACGCCCCGCTAGTCTCTCCTACAATGAGCAGTTCTTC.

The gene calls are TRBV6-7 and TRBJ1-5; D gene unclear. TRBV6-7 is recorded as an ORF, its role being uncertain. The CDR3 spans 13 residues. V was cut by 4 bases and J by 4 bases, with 8 bases left in between. The CDR3 protein is CASSFGVNQPQHF. CDR3 DNA sequence: TGTGCCAGCAGTTTCGGGGTTAATCAGCCCCAGCATTTT.

This clone was seen a few times. In DNA, the CDR3 is TGTGCCTGGAGTGTAAAGGGGGCCAGTGAAAAACTGTTTTTT. Its protein is CAWSVKGASEKLFF. V usage is TRBV30 and J usage is TRBJ1-4; 7 bases match TRBD1. The CDR3 loop spans 14 amino acids. The junction had 5 bases not matched to a gene; V was cut back by 0 bases and J by 7 bases. Germline lookup yields CDR1 GTSNPN and CDR2 SVGIG (reference sequence).

This clone was picked up many times. The V call is TRBV7-2, the J call TRBJ2-7; D call uncertain. CDR3 length equals 13 residues. V gave up 2 bases and J gave up 4 bases, with 9 bases separating them. CDR1 and CDR2 (germline): SGHTA, FQGNSA. The CDR3 coding sequence is TGTGCCAGCAGCTTACCTTTCGGGTACGAGCAGTACTTC. It encodes CASSLPFGYEQYF.

V and J are TRBV11-2 and TRBJ2-3; D remains unclear. In germline, CDR1 is SGHAT, CDR2 FQNNGV. The CDR3 sequence is 14 residues long. With 2 bases removed from V and 5 bases from J, the gap between germline ends came to 11 bases. The CDR3 here is CASSLITSGDTQYF. CDR3 in DNA: TGTGCCAGCAGCTTAATAACGTCAGGAGATACGCAGTATTTT.

The chain couples TRBV19 to TRBJ2-5; no firm D call. Trimming shortened V by 4 bases and J by 2 bases, and 8 bases separated the two germline ends. The germline V gene encodes CDR1 LNHDA and CDR2 SQIVND (reference sequence). The CDR3 length is 13 residues. CDR3 bases: TGTGCCAGTAGTACCCGAGTACAAGAGACCCAGTACTTC. Its protein product is CASSTRVQETQYF.

This clone was seen only a few times. The chain has TRBV7-2 and TRBJ2-1; D not resolved. The CDR3 runs 14 residues. The V end was cut by 1 base, the J end by 3 bases, with 7 bases between. Germline V gives CDR1 SGHTA, CDR2 FQGNSA. In DNA, the CDR3 is TGTGCCAGCAGCTTAGGGGCTCGCTACAATGAGCAGTTCTTC. As protein: CASSLGARYNEQFF.

The CDR3 DNA sequence: TGTGCCAGCAGGGCCGACAGGGGATCTCAGCCCCAGCATTTT. This gives the protein CASRADRGSQPQHF. V gene TRBV6-1 combines with J gene TRBJ1-5, with 8 bases matching TRBD1. This CDR3 is built from 14 residues. With 6 bases clipped from V and 6 bases from J, the junction kept 7 bases outside the gene matches. The germline V gene encodes CDR1 MNHNS and CDR2 SASEGT.

The chain joins TRBV5-4 to TRBJ2-5; possibly TRBD2 for D (7 bases). The closer fit of TRBJ2-7 to the DNA end suggests the J call may be wrong. The CDR3 extends over 14 amino acids. Germline CDR1 reads SGHNT; CDR2 reads YYREEE (reference sequence). In DNA form, the CDR3 reads TGTGCCAGCAGCTTGTCGCGGGGGCCCTACGAGCAGTACTTC. It codes for CASSLSRGPYEQYF.

This clone was counted only a few times. The genes are TRBV5-1 and TRBJ1-2, with 8 bases identical to TRBD1. This CDR3 spans 16 amino acids. Germline lookup yields CDR1 SGHRS and CDR2 YFSETQ. J was trimmed by 6 bases and V by 4 bases; bases with no gene match: 14. CDR3 sequence (DNA): TGCGCCAGCAGCGTATCCGGGACAGGTGAAGTAAATGGCTACACCTTC. Protein: CASSVSGTGEVNGYTF.